This TCR beta chain was identified in a study of response to subunit inactivated influenza vaccine (dated by TCRdb to the late 2010s). About the investigation overall: Deep quantitative T cell receptor repertoire profiling was used in the study to track responses to a trivalent subunit inactivated influenza vaccine.

The paper as a whole reports these results and caveats: It was suggested by the authors that each seasonal influenza vaccination may recruit only a limited number of new T cells.

Regarding this clonotype: This receptor's antigen is unknown. Base quality data are lacking; no much larger clone is found one base away.

The library was built by means of RT-PCR. The run used an Illumina HiSeq 2500. TCRdb redid the processing of the public reads, applying fastp at Q25 and MiXCR, and retained in-frame beta chains. Identical CDR3 protein sequences are pooled into one entry, listed with their most common genes and DNA. The sample has a few hundred thousand distinct CDR3 sequences on record, 11% of them singletons. About 11% of the sample lies in the top ten. These data were likewise used in another study, on T cells expressing NK-cell markers. As the second paper documents: 5'RACE template switching, by which a universal primer site and unique molecular identifiers were added, was used to make TCR beta cDNA libraries. TCR beta-chain repertoires were profiled in sorted CD3+CD56+NKG2C+, CD3+CD56+NKG2C- and CD3+CD56-NKG2C+ T-cell subsets from several donors. Among the eight sequenced donors, only one was HCMV-seronegative, while the other seven were HCMV-seropositive. To restrict sorting to alphabetaTCR-expressing T cells, an anti-gammadeltaTCR antibody was added in several experiments. In over 5 donors, the dominant CD3+CD56+NKG2C+ clonotypes were among the top 10 CD8+ clonotypes and accounted for about 1.0-7.0% of CD8+ T cells. Those dominant clonotypes were again the most abundant among CD3+CD56-NKG2C+ cells in a few donors, at roughly 25-60.1%. Whether the expanded NKG2C-expressing T cell clones were specific for HCMV antigens was left unclear. Randomly selected healthy volunteers, three men and five women, were used as the eight sequenced donors. HCMV-specific IgG was detected in serum with a commercial ELISA kit to determine HCMV serostatus. Ficoll density gradient centrifugation was used to isolate peripheral blood mononuclear cells from blood. For several donors, unsorted PBMC were also used to sequence bulk peripheral blood T-cell repertoires. Priming for cDNA synthesis came from the TCR beta constant segment, and two successive PCR amplification steps followed. The libraries were sequenced on Illumina HiSeq 2000/2500, MiSeq or NextSeq, producing 2 x 150 bp reads. MIGEC handled demultiplexing of the reads and grouping by UMI, while MiTCR was used to assemble and quantify clonotypes. To exclude erroneous sequences, only TCR cDNA sequences supported by at least two reads were retained. The tcR package was used for downstream repertoire analysis, and clonotypes were matched across fractions by CDR3 nucleotide sequence plus V segment. VDJmatch was used to annotate antigen specificity against VDJdb, with one amino acid substitution in CDR3 permitted.

The sample in question was PBMCs from blood, obtained on the day of vaccination. The receptor was derived from a man in his fifties or sixties who received an inactivated influenza vaccine. Donor details come from another sample of the same person, matched by shared clones.

The nucleotide sequence is given as TGCGCCAGCAGTCCCGGTGGACGGAACAATACGCAGTATTTT. This gives the protein CASSPGGRNNTQYF. The sequence links TRBV23-1 to TRBJ2-3; no D segment can be confidently identified. Being an ORF, TRBV23-1 has a function that is uncertain. V is shortened by 4 bases, J by 7 bases, and the region joining them spans 15 bases. The CDR3 has 14 amino acids, counting the end cysteine and phenylalanine. The read is trimmed to its CDR3 DNA, 42 bases read in frame from base 1.